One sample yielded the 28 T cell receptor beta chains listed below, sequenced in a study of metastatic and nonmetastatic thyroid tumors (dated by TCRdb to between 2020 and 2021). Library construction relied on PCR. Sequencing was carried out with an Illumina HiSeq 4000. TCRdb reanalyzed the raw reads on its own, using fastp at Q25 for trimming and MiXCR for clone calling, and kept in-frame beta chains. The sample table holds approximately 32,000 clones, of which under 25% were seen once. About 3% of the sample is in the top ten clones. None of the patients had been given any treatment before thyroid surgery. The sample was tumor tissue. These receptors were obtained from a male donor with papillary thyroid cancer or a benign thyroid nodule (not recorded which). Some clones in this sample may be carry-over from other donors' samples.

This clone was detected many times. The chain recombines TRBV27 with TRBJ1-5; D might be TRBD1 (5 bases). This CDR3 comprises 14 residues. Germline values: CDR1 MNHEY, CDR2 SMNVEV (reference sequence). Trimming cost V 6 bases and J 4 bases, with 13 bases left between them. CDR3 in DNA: TGTGCCAGCAGCCCGGCAGGGCGTAATCAGCCCCAGCATTTT. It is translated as CASSPAGRNQPQHF.

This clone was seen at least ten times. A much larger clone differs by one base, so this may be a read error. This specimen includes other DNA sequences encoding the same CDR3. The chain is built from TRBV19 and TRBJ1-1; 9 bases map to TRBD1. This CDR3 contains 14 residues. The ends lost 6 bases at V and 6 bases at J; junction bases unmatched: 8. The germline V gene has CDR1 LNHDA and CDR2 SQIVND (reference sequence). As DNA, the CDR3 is TGTGCCAGTAGCCTTGGGAACAGGGGGCCTGAAGCTTTCTTT. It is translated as CASSLGNRGPEAFF.

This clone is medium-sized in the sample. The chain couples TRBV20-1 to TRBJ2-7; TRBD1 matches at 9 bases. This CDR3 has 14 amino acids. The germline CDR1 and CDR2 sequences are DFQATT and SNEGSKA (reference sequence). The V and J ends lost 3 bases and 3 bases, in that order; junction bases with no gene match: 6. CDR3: CSARKGQGGYEQYF. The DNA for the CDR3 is TGCAGTGCTAGGAAGGGACAGGGAGGCTACGAGCAGTACTTC.

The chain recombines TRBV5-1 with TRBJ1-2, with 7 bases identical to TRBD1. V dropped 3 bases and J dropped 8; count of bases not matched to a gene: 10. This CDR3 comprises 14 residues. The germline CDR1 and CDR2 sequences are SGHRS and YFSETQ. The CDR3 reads CASSSPTGASGYTF. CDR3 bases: TGCGCCAGCAGCTCACCAACAGGGGCTAGCGGCTACACCTTC.

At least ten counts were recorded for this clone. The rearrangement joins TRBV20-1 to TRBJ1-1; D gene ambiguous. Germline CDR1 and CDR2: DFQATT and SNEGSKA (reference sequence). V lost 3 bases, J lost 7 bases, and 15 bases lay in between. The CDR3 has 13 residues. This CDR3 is CSASAQFEGEAFF. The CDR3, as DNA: TGCAGTGCTAGTGCGCAGTTTGAAGGTGAAGCTTTCTTT.

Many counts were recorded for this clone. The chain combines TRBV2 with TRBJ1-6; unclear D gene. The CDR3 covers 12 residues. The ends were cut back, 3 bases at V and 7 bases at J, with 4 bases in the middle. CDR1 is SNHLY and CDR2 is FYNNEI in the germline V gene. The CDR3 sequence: CASSEPNSPLHF. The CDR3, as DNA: TGTGCCAGCAGTGAGCCAAATTCACCCCTCCACTTT.

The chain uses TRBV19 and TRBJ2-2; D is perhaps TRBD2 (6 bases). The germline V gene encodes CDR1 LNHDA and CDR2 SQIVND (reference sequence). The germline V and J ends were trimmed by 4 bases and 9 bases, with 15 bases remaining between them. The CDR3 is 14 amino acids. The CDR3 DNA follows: TGTGCCAGTAGTACAGGGAGGCTTTGCTGGGAGCTGTTTTTT. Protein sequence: CASSTGRLCWELFF.

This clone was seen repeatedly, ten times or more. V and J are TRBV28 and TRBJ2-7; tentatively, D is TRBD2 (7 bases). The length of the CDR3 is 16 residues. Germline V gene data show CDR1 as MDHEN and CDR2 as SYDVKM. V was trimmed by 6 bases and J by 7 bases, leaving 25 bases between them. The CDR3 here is CASSPIEGGGAGEQYF. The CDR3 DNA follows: TGTGCCAGCAGCCCAATAGAGGGGGGGGGAGCAGGTGAGCAGTACTTC. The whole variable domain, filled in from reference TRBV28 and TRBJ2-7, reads DVKVTQSSRYLVKRTGEKVFLECVQDMDHENMFWYRQDPGLGLRLIYFSYDVKMKEKGDIPEGYSVSREKKERFSLILESASTNQTSMYLCASSPIEGGGAGEQYFGPGTRLTVT.

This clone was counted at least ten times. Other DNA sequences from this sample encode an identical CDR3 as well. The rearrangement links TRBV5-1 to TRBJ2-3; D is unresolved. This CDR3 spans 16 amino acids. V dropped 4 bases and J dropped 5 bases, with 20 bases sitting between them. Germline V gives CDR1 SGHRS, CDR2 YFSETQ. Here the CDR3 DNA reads TGCGCCAGCAGCCTAGGAACTCTAGGCGTCGAAGATACGCAGTATTTT. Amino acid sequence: CASSLGTLGVEDTQYF.

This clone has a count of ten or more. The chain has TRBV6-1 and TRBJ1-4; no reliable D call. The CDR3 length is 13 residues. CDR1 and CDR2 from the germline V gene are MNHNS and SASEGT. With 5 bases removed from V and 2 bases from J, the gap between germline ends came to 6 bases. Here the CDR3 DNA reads TGTGCCAGCAGTCGGATTACTAATGAAAAACTGTTTTTT. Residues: CASSRITNEKLFF.

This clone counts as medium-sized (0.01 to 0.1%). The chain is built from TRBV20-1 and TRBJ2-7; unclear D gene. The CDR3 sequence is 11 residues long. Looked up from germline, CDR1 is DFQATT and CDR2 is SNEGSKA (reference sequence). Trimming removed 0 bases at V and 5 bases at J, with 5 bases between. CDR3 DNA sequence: TGCAGTGCTAGAGATTGGCACGAGCAGTACTTC. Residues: CSARDWHEQYF.

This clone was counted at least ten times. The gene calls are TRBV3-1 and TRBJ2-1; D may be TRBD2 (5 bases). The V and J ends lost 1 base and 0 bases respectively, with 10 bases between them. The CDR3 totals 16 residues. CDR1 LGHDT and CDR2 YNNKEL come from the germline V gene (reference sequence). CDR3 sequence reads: CASSQALGSSYNEQFF. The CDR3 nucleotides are TGTGCCAGCAGCCAAGCGTTAGGGAGCTCCTACAATGAGCAGTTCTTC.

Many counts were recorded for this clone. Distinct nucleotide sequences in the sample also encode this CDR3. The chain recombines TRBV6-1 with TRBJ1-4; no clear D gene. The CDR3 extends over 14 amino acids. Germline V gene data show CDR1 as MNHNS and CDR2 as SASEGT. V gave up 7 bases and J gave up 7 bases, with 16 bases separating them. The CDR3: CASTKPADGEKLFF. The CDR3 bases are TGTGCCAGCACTAAGCCGGCCGATGGTGAAAAACTGTTTTTT.

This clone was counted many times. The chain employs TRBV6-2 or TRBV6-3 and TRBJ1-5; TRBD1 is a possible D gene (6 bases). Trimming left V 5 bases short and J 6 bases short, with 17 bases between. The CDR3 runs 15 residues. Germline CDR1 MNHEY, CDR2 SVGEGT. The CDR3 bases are TGTGCCAGCAGTGGAGCCGGGGGCGGCCCTCAGCCCCAGCATTTT. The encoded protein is CASSGAGGGPQPQHF.

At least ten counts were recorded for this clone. DNA for the CDR3: TGCAGTCTCCTAGGGGTATCAGAGACCCAGTACTTC. Translation: CSLLGVSETQYF. The chain is built from TRBV20-1 and TRBJ2-5; D perhaps matches TRBD1 (5 bases). With 8 bases removed from V and 4 bases from J, the gap between germline ends came to 14 bases. This CDR3 comprises 12 residues. CDR1 is DFQATT, CDR2 SNEGSKA, per germline (reference sequence).

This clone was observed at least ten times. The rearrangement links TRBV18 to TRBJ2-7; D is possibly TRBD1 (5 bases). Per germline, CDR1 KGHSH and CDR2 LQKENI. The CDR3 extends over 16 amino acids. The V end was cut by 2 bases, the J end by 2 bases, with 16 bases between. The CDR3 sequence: CASSPRSPGQTYEQYF. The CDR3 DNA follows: TGTGCCAGCTCACCAAGGTCCCCAGGGCAAACCTACGAGCAGTACTTC.

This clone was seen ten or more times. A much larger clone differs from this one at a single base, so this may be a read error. CDR3 nucleotide sequence: TGTGCCAGCGGGGATTTCGATGCTGAAGCTTTCTTT. Encoded protein: CASGDFDAEAFF. The chain links TRBV6-2 or TRBV6-3 to TRBJ1-1; D call uncertain. Germline V lookup: CDR1 MNHEY, CDR2 SVGEGT. The CDR3 sequence is 12 residues long. Between the trimmed V and J ends, which lost 8 bases and 6 bases, there was a span of 13 bases.

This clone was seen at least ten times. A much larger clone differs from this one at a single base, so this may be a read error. CDR3 nucleotides: TGTGCCAGCAGCCTGATTAGCGGGATAGGCACAGATACGCAGTATTTT. It codes for CASSLISGIGTDTQYF. The gene calls are TRBV11-2 and TRBJ2-3; 8 bases fit TRBD2. Per the germline V gene, CDR1 is SGHAT and CDR2 is FQNNGV. CDR3 length: 16 amino acids. With V trimmed by 5 bases and J by 1 base, 8 bases remained unmatched.

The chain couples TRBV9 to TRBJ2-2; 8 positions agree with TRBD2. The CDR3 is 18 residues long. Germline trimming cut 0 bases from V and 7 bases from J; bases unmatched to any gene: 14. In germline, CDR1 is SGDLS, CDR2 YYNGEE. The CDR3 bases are TGTGCCAGCAGCGTAGCTCCCAGCGGGAGTACCAAAATCGGGGAGCTGTTTTTT. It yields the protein CASSVAPSGSTKIGELFF.

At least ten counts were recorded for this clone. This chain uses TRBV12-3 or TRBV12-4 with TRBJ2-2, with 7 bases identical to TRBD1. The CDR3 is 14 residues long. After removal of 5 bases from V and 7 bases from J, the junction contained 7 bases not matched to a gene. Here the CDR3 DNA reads TGTGCCAGCAGTGCCGACAGGGTGATCGGGGAGCTGTTTTTT. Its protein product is CASSADRVIGELFF.

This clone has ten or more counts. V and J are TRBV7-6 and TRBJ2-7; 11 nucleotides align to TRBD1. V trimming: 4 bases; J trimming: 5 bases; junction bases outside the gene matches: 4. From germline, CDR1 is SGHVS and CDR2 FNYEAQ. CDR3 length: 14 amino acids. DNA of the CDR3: TGTGCCAGCAGCTCCAGGACAGGGGGCAACGAGCAGTACTTC. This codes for CASSSRTGGNEQYF.

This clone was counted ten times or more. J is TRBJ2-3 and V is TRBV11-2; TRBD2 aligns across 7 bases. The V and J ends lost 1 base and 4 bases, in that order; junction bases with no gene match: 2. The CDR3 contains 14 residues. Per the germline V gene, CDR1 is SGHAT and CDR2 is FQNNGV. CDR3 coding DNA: TGTGCCAGCAGCTTAGGCCTAGCGGCAGATACGCAGTATTTT. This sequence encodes CASSLGLAADTQYF. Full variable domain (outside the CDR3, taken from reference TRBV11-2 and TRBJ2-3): EAGVAQSPRYKIIEKRQSVAFWCNPISGHATLYWYQQILGQGPKLLIQFQNNGVVDDSQLPKDRFSAERLKGVDSTLKIQPAKLEDSAVYLCASSLGLAADTQYFGPGTRLTVL.

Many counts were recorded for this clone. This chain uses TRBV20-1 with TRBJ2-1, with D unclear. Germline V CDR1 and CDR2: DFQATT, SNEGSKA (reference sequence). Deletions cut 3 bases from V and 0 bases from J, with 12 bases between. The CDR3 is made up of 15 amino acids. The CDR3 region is CSASPPGRSYNEQFF. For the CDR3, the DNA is TGCAGTGCTAGTCCTCCAGGCCGCTCCTACAATGAGCAGTTCTTC.

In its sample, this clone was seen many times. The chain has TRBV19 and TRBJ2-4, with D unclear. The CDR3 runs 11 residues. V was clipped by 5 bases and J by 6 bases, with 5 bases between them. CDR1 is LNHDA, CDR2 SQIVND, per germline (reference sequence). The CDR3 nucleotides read TGTGCCAGTAGTCTAAGAAACATTCAGTACTTC. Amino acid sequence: CASSLRNIQYF. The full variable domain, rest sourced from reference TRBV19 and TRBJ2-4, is DGGITQSPKYLFRKEGQNVTLSCEQNLNHDAMYWYRQDPGQGLRLIYYSQIVNDFQKGDIAEGYSVSREKKESFPLTVTSAQKNPTAFYLCASSLRNIQYFGAGTRLSVL.

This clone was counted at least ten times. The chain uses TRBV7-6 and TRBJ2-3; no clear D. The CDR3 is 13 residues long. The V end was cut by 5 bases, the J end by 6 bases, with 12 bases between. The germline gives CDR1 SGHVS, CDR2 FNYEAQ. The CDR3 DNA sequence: TGTGCCAGCAGCCCAAACCTCGGGGATACGCAGTATTTT. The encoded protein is CASSPNLGDTQYF.

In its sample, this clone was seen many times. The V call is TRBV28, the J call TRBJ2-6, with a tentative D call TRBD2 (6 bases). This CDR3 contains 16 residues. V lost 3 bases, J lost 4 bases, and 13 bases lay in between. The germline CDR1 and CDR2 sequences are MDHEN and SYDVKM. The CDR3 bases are TGTGCCAGCAGTTTGGGCATAGCGGCCGGGGCCAACGTCCTGACTTTC. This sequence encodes CASSLGIAAGANVLTF.

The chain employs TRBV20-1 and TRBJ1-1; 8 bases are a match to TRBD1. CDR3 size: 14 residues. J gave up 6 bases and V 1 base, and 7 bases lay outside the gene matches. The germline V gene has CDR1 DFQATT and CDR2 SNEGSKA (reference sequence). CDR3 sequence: CSARVQGASSEAFF. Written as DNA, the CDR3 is TGCAGTGCTAGAGTTCAGGGGGCGTCCTCTGAAGCTTTCTTT.

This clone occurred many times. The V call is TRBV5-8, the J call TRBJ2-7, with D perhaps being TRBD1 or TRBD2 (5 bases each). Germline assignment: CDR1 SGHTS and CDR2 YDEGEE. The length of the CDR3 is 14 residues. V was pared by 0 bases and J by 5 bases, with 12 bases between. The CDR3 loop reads CASSLGGRDHEQYF. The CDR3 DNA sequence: TGTGCCAGCAGCTTGGGGGGCAGGGACCACGAGCAGTACTTC.